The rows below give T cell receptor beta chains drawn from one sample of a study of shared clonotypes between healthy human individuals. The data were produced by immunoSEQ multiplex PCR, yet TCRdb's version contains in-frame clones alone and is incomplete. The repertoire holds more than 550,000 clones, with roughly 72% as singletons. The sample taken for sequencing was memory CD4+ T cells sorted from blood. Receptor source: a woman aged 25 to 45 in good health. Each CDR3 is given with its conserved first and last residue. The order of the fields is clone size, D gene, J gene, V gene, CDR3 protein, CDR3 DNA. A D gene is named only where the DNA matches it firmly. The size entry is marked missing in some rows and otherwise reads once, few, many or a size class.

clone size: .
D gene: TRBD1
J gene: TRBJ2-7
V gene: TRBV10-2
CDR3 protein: CASSATGSSYEQYF
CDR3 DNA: TGCGCCAGCAGTGCGACAGGGAGCTCCTACGAGCAGTACTTC

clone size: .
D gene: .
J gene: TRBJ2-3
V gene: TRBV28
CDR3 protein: CASSTADTQYF
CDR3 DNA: TGTGCCAGCAGTACCGCCGATACGCAGTATTTT

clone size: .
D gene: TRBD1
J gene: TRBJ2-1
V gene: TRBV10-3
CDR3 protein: CAISESRFADRGYNEQFF
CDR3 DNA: TGTGCCATCAGTGAATCAAGGTTTGCGGACAGGGGGTACAATGAGCAGTTCTTC

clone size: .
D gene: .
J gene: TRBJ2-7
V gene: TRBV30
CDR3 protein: CAWRRADRATYEQYF
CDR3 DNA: TGTGCCTGGAGGCGTGCTGATAGGGCCACCTACGAGCAGTACTTC

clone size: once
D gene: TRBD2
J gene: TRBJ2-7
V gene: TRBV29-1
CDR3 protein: CSVELAGVDEQYF
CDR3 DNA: TGCAGCGTTGAACTAGCGGGAGTAGACGAGCAGTACTTC

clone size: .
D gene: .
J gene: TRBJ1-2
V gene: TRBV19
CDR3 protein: CASSATWTAYGYTF
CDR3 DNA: TGTGCCAGTAGTGCGACTTGGACAGCCTATGGCTACACCTTC

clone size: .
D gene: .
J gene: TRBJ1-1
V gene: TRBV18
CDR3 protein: CASSSRRGSGGTEAFF
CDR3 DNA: TGTGCCAGCTCATCACGTAGAGGCTCCGGGGGCACTGAAGCTTTCTTT

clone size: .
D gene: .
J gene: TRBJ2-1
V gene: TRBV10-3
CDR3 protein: CAISEEGRVSQFF
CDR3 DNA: TGTGCCATCAGTGAGGAGGGTAGAGTGAGTCAGTTCTTC

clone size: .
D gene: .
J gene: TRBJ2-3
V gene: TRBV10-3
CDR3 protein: CAIKGGDRDTQYF
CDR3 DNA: TGTGCCATCAAGGGGGGCGACAGAGATACGCAGTATTTT

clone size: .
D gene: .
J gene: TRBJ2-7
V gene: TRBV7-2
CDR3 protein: CASSQTRDVHEQYF
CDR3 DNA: TGTGCCAGCAGCCAAACCCGGGACGTCCACGAGCAGTACTTC

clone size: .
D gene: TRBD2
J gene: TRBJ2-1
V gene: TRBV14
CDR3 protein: CASSQDLVGLEQFF
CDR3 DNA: TGTGCCAGCAGCCAAGATCTAGTGGGACTAGAGCAGTTCTTC

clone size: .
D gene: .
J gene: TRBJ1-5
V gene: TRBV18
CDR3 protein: CASSPTTLVGEQPQHF
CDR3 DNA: TGTGCCAGCTCACCTACCACGCTCGTAGGGGAGCAGCCCCAGCATTTT

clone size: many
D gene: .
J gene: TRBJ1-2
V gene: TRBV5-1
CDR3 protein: CASSLDGHTTNYGYTF
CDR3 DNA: TGCGCCAGCAGCTTGGATGGCCACACTACTAACTATGGCTACACCTTC

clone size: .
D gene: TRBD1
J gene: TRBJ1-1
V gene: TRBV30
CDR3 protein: CAWSRTGWTEAFF
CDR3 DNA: TGTGCCTGGAGTAGGACAGGGTGGACTGAAGCTTTCTTT

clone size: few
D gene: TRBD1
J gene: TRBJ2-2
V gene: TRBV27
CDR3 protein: CASSTGTATGELFF
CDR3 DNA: TGTGCCAGCAGCACCGGGACAGCAACCGGGGAGCTGTTTTTT

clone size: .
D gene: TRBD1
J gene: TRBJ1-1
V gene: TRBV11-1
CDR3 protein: CASSTTGANTEAFF
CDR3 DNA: TGTGCCAGCAGCACCACAGGGGCAAACACTGAAGCTTTCTTT

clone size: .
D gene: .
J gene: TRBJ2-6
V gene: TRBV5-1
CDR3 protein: CASSLRLAGASGANVLTF
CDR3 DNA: TGCGCCAGCAGCTTGCGCCTAGCTGGGGCCTCTGGGGCCAACGTCCTGACTTTC

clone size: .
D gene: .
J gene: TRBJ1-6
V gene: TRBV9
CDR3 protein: CASSVEEGLNSPLHF
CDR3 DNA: TGTGCCAGCAGCGTAGAGGAGGGTTTAAATTCACCCCTCCACTTT

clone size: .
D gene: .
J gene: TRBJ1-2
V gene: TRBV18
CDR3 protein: CASSPIQVDYGYTF
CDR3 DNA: TGTGCCAGCTCACCAATACAAGTAGACTATGGCTACACCTTC

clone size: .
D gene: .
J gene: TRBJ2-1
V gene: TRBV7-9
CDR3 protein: CASSFSSGQFF
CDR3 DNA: TGTGCCAGCAGCTTTAGCTCGGGGCAGTTCTTC

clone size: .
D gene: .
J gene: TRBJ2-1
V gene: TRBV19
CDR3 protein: CASSDQGAGRSYNEQFF
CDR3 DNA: TGTGCCAGTAGTGATCAAGGTGCAGGGAGGTCCTACAATGAGCAGTTCTTC

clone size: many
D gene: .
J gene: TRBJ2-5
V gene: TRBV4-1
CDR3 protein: CASSQDPVAAFGKTQYF
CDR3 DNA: TGCGCCAGCAGCCAAGATCCGGTCGCCGCCTTTGGGAAGACCCAGTACTTC

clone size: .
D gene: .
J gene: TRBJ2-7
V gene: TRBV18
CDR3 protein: CASSPNPGTYEQYF
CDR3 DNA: TGTGCCAGCTCACCAAATCCAGGGACCTACGAGCAGTACTTC

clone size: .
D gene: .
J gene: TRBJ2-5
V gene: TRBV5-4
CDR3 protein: CASSLGVQETQYF
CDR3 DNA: TGTGCCAGCAGCTTGGGGGTCCAAGAGACCCAGTACTTC

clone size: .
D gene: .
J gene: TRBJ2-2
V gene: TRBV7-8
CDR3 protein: CASSLPDRPGELFF
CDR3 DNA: TGTGCCAGCAGCTTACCCGACAGACCCGGGGAGCTGTTTTTT

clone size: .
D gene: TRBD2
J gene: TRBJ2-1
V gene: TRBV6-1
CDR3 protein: CASSENFGLAGTNEQFF
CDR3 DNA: TGTGCCAGCAGTGAAAATTTCGGACTAGCGGGAACCAATGAGCAGTTCTTC

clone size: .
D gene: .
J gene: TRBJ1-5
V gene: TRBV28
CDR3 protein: CASSLYRNNQPQHF
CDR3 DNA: TGTGCCAGCAGTTTATACAGAAACAATCAGCCCCAGCATTTT

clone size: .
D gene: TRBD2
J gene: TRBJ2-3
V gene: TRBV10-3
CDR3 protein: CAIKGQTSGSSDTQYF
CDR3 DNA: TGTGCCATCAAGGGGCAAACTAGCGGGAGTTCAGATACGCAGTATTTT

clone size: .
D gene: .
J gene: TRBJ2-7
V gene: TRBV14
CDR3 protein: CASSQRGWGTYEQYF
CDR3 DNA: TGTGCCAGCAGCCAGCGGGGTTGGGGAACCTACGAGCAGTACTTC

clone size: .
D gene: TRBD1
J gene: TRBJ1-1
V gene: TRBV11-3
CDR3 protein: CASSLEGQAMNTEAFF
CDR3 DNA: TGTGCCAGCAGCTTAGAGGGACAGGCGATGAACACTGAAGCTTTCTTT

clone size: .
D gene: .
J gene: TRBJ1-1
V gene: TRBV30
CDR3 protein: CAWSVGTANTEAFF
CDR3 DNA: TGTGCCTGGAGTGTGGGGACGGCGAACACTGAAGCTTTCTTT

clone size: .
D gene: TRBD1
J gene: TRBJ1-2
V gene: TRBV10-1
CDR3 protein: CASSYLRGSGYTF
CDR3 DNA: TGCGCCAGCAGCTACCTCAGGGGGTCTGGCTACACCTTC

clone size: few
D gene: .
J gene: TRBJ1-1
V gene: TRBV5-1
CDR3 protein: CASSLGVTMNTEAFF
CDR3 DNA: TGCGCCAGCAGCTTGGGAGTGACGATGAACACTGAAGCTTTCTTT

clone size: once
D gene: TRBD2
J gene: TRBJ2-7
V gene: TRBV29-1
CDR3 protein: CSVGEGGFEQYF
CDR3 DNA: TGCAGCGTTGGGGAGGGAGGGTTCGAGCAGTACTTC

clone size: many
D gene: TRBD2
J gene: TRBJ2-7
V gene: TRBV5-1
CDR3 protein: CASSPGLAGFEYF
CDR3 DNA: TGCGCCAGCAGCCCGGGACTAGCGGGATTCGAGTACTTC

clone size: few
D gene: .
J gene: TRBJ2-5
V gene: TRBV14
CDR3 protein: CASSQGQGYGTQYF
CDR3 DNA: TGTGCCAGCAGCCAAGGGCAGGGCTACGGGACCCAGTACTTC

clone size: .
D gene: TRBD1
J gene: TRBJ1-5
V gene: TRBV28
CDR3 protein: CASSFPPTRGRGQPQHF
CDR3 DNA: TGTGCCAGCAGTTTCCCACCCACCAGGGGGCGAGGTCAGCCCCAGCATTTT

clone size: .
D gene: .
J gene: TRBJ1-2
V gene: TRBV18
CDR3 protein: CASSPSGNYGYTF
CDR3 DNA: TGTGCCAGCTCACCCTCGGGGAACTATGGCTACACCTTC

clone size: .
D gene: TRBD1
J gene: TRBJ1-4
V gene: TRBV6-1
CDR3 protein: CASSARQGAHEKLFF
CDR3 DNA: TGTGCCAGCAGTGCGAGACAGGGGGCTCATGAAAAACTGTTTTTT

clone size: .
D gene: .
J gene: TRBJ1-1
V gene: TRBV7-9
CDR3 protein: CASSIAGPGTEAFF
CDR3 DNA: TGTGCCAGCAGCATCGCGGGGCCGGGCACTGAAGCTTTCTTT

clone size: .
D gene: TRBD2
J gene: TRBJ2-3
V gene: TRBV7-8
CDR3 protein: CASRPLPLAGFSDTQYF
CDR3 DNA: TGTGCCAGCAGACCCCTTCCGCTAGCGGGATTTTCAGATACGCAGTATTTT

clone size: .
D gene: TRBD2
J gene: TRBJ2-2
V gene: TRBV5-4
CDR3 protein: CASRSGLAGYTGELFF
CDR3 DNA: TGTGCCAGCAGGTCGGGGCTAGCGGGATACACCGGGGAGCTGTTTTTT

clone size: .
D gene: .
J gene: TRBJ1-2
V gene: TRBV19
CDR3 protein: CASTPGRENGGYTF
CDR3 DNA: TGTGCCAGTACTCCGGGCAGGGAAAATGGTGGCTACACCTTC

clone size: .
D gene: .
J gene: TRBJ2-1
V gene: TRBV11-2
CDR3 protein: CASSSTGSYNEQFF
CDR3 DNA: TGTGCCAGCAGCTCAACAGGGTCCTACAATGAGCAGTTCTTC

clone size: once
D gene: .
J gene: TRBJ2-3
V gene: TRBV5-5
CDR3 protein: CASSLGQPTDTQYF
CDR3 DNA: TGTGCCAGCAGCTTGGGCCAGCCCACAGATACGCAGTATTTT

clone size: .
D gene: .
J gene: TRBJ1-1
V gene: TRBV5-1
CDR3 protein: CASSLQGQPNTEAFF
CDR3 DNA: TGCGCCAGCAGCCTCCAGGGACAACCGAACACTGAAGCTTTCTTT

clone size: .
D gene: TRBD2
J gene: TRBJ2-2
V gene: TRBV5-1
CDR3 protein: CASTSGSGTGELFF
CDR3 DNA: TGCGCCAGCACTAGCGGGAGCGGCACCGGGGAGCTGTTTTTT

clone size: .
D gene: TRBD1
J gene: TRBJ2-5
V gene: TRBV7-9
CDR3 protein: CASSLNRGEETQYF
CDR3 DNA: TGTGCCAGCAGCCTCAACAGGGGAGAGGAGACCCAGTACTTC

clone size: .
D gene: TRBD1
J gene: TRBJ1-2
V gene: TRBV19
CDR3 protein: CASSRRDRGNYGYTF
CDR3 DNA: TGTGCCAGTAGTCGACGGGACAGGGGAAACTATGGCTACACCTTC

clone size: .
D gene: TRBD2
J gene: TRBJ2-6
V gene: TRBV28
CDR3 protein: CASSLSSGSTSGANVLTF
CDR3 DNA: TGTGCCAGCAGTTTATCTAGCGGGTCCACCTCTGGGGCCAACGTCCTGACTTTC

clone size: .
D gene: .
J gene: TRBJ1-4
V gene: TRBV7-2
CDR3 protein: CASSFQGATNEKLFF
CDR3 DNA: TGTGCCAGCAGCTTTCAGGGAGCAACTAATGAAAAACTGTTTTTT

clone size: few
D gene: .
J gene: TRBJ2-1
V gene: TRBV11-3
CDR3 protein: CASSFGSRGEQFF
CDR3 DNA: TGTGCCAGCAGCTTCGGGTCAAGAGGTGAGCAGTTCTTC

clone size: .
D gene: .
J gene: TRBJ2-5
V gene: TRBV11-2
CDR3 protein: CASSFRRHGLGGETQYF
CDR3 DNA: TGTGCCAGCAGCTTTCGTCGTCACGGCCTAGGGGGGGAGACCCAGTACTTC